This TCR beta chain originates from a study of cytomegalovirus exposure and HLA in healthy donors. The PCR employed 60 Vbeta primers together with 13 Jbeta primers. Data came from immunoSEQ multiplex PCR; TCRdb stores just in-frame clones and leaves some out. The sample has roughly 78,000 clones, roughly 64% seen once. Sample: PBMCs. This receptor was identified in a man younger than 40 in good health and CMV-seropositive.

CDR3 sequence reads: CASRSGSYEQYF. Here the CDR3 DNA reads TGTGCCAGCAGATCCGGCTCCTACGAGCAGTACTTC. V usage is TRBV27 and J usage is TRBJ2-7, with no clear D. The CDR3 extends over 12 amino acids. Germline V lookup: CDR1 MNHEY, CDR2 SMNVEV (reference sequence). V lost 6 bases and J lost 0, with 6 bases in between.